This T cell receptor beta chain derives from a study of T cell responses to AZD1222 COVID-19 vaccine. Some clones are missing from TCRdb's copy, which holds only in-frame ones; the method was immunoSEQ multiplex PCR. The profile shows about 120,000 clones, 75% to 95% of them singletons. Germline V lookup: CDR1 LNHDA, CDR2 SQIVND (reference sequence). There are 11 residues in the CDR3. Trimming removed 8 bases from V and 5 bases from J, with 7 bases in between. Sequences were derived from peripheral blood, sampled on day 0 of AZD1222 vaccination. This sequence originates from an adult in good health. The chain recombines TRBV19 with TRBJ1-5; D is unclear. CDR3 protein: CASGLYQPQHF. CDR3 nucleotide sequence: TGTGCCAGTGGGCTATATCAGCCCCAGCATTTT.